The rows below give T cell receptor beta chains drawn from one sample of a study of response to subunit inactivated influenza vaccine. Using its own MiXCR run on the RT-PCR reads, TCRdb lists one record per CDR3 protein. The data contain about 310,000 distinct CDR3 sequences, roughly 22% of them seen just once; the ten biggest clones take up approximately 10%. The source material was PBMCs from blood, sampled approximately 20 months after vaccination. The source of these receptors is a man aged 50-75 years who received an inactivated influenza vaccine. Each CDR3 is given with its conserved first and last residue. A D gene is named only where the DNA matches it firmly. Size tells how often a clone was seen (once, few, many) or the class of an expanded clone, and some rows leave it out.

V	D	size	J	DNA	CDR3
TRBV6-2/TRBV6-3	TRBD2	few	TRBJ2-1	TGTGCCAGCACCCGGACTAGCGGGAAGGGGAGCTCCTACAATGAGCAGTTCTTC	CASTRTSGKGSSYNEQFF
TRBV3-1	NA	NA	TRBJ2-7	TGTGCCAGCAGCCTCCGGTCGGAAGAGGACGAGCAGTACTTC	CASSLRSEEDEQYF
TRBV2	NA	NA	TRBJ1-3	TGTGCCAGCAGTCTCGGCGAAGCGATCTGGCAGAACTCTGGAAACACCATATATTTT	CASSLGEAIWQNSGNTIYF
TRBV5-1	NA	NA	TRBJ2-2	TGCGCCAGCCGGCTACAGGCCGCGAGCACCGGGGAGCTGTTTTTT	CASRLQAASTGELFF
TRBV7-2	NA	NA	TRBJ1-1	TGTGCCAGCAGTTTGACCTACATGAACACTGAAGCTTTCTTT	CASSLTYMNTEAFF
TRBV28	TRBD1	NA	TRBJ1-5	TGTGCCAGCAGTTTCGACAGGGAGTTCGATCAGCGCCAGCATTTT	CASSFDREFDQRQHF
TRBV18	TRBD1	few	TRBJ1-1	TGTGCCAGCTCCCGGGACAGGGGTTGGGCTGAAGCTTTCTTT	CASSRDRGWAEAFF
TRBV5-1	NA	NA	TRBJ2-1	TGCGCCAGCAGCTTGTTTTCGCCCGACAATGAGCAGTTCTTC	CASSLFSPDNEQFF
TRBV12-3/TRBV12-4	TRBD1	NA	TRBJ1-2	TGTGCCAGCAGTCCCAGACAGGGTTATGGCTACACCTTC	CASSPRQGYGYTF
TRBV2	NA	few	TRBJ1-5	TGTGCCAGCAGCCAGCTGGCTGGTGGCAATCAGCCCCAGCATTTT	CASSQLAGGNQPQHF
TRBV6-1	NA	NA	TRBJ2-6	TGTGCCAGCACTATAGGGGTATCGCACACTGGGGCCAACGTCCTGACTTTC	CASTIGVSHTGANVLTF
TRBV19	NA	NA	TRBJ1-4	TGTGCCAGTAGTATACGAGGAAGCAGGACGGGTAATGAAAAACTGTTTTTT	CASSIRGSRTGNEKLFF
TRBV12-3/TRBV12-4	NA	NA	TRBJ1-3	TGTGCCAGCAGTATCGGACAGACTGGAAACACCATATATTTT	CASSIGQTGNTIYF